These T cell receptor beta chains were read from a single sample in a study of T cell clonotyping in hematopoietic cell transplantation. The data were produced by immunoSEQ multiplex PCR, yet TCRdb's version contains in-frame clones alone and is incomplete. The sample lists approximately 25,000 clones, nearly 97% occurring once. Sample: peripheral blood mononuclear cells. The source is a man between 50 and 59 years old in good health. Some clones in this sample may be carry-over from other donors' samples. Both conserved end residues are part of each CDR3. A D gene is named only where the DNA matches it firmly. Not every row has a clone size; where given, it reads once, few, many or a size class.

CDR3: CASSSLSRYSYNEQFF
DNA: TGTGCCAGCAGCTCCTTATCCCGATACTCCTACAATGAGCAGTTCTTC
V: TRBV7-2
D: NA
size: NA
J: TRBJ2-1

CDR3: CASSQGPDRREYEQYF
DNA: TGCGCCAGCAGCCAAGGCCCGGACAGGCGGGAATACGAGCAGTACTTC
V: TRBV4-3
D: NA
size: once
J: TRBJ2-7

CDR3: CASSLGTGELFF
DNA: TGTGCCAGCAGTTTAGGAACCGGGGAGCTGTTTTTT
V: TRBV28
D: NA
size: NA
J: TRBJ2-2

CDR3: CATGTVTDTQYF
DNA: TGTGCAACAGGGACAGTCACAGATACGCAGTATTTT
V: TRBV7-9
D: TRBD1
size: NA
J: TRBJ2-3

CDR3: CASSLYGGSSNYGYTF
DNA: TGTGCCAGCAGCTTATATGGAGGATCTTCTAACTATGGCTACACCTTC
V: TRBV5-6
D: NA
size: NA
J: TRBJ1-2

CDR3: CASRRQADSGANVLTF
DNA: TGTGCCAGTAGGCGACAGGCCGACTCTGGGGCCAACGTCCTGACTTTC
V: TRBV19
D: NA
size: NA
J: TRBJ2-6

CDR3: CASSPDYSGNTIYF
DNA: TGTGCCAGCAGCCCGGACTACTCTGGAAACACCATATATTTT
V: TRBV7-7
D: NA
size: once
J: TRBJ1-3

CDR3: CASSRGAQNTIYF
DNA: TGTGCCAGCAGCCGGGGTGCCCAAAACACCATATATTTT
V: TRBV7-2
D: NA
size: NA
J: TRBJ1-3

CDR3: CAWSEDRFNEKLFF
DNA: TGTGCCTGGAGTGAGGACCGATTTAATGAAAAACTGTTTTTT
V: TRBV30
D: NA
size: NA
J: TRBJ1-4

CDR3: CATSRGDRGRQPQHF
DNA: TGTGCCACCAGCAGAGGTGACAGGGGGCGTCAGCCCCAGCATTTT
V: TRBV15
D: TRBD1
size: NA
J: TRBJ1-5

CDR3: CASSQEGWTADHDTQYF
DNA: TGTGCCAGCAGCCAAGAGGGTTGGACTGCAGATCATGATACGCAGTATTTT
V: TRBV14
D: NA
size: NA
J: TRBJ2-3

CDR3: CASSYYLGSYEQYF
DNA: TGTGCCAGCAGTTACTACTTGGGCTCCTACGAGCAGTACTTC
V: TRBV6-5
D: NA
size: NA
J: TRBJ2-7

CDR3: CASSIRTQSRGPPEDIQYF
DNA: TGTGCCAGTAGTATCAGGACGCAATCGAGGGGACCCCCTGAAGACATTCAGTACTTC
V: TRBV19
D: NA
size: NA
J: TRBJ2-4

CDR3: CASSKRIRGTNEKLFF
DNA: TGCGCCAGCAGCAAAAGAATCCGAGGGACTAATGAAAAACTGTTTTTT
V: TRBV4-3
D: NA
size: NA
J: TRBJ1-4

CDR3: CAWSVHRAREKLFF
DNA: TGTGCCTGGAGTGTACACAGGGCGCGTGAAAAACTGTTTTTT
V: TRBV30
D: NA
size: NA
J: TRBJ1-4

CDR3: CASSYQGQEGTEAFF
DNA: TGTGCCAGCAGTTACCAGGGACAGGAGGGGACTGAAGCTTTCTTT
V: TRBV6-5
D: TRBD1
size: NA
J: TRBJ1-1